This TCR beta chain was sequenced during a study of T-cell memory formation after mild COVID-19. The study, taken as a whole, reports: Among contracting clones, CD4+ were mainly CM/EM and CD8+ enriched in EMRA.

TCRdb itself ran the 5' RACE reads through MiXCR, one entry per CDR3 protein. The sample lists about 400,000 distinct CDR3 sequences; more than 20% were seen once. This clonotype was observed at least ten times. The antigen is not known. The clonotype originates from an adult woman who had mild COVID-19 (a few samples of this study predate the infection). Cell type and time point are not known. The sample consisted of PBMCs or a T cell subset sorted from them (not recorded which).

The CDR3 nucleotides read TGTGCCAGCAGCTTGGGTAGCGGGAGCTCCTACGAGCAGTACTTC. This sequence encodes CASSLGSGSSYEQYF. V usage is TRBV7-2 and J usage is TRBJ2-7; 9 bases agree with TRBD2. Germline-derived CDR1 and CDR2 are SGHTA and FQGNSA. The CDR3 sequence is 15 residues long. With V trimmed by 3 bases and J by 0 bases, 3 bases remained unmatched. Full variable domain (outside the CDR3, taken from reference TRBV7-2 and TRBJ2-7): GAGVSQSPSNKVTEKGKDVELRCDPISGHTALYWYRQSLGQGLEFLIYFQGNSAPDKSGLPSDRFSAERTGGSVSTLTIQRTQQEDSAVYLCASSLGSGSSYEQYFGPGTRLTVT.